Detailed here is one T cell receptor beta chain. It lacks a known antigen. No base quality values were provided; no much bigger clone lies one nucleotide off. This sample stems from a study of blood T cell repertoires in COVID-19 (TCRdb year 2020). In terms of the full investigation: Samples covering the acute and convalescent phases of COVID-19 were provided by collaborators in the United States, Italy and Spain. HLA class I and class II types, where available, came from metadata supplied by the sample provider rather than from assay-based typing. A freely available public database, intended as a resource for researchers studying the immune response to SARS-CoV-2, is where the repertoires were released. The samples were drawn from two sources: the first 160 participants of the ongoing ImmuneRACE study, and some 1,300 subjects contributed by 6 global collaborators. The sample metadata nearly always contained a de-identified subject ID, COVID-19 status, age in years and sex. Subjects who had been exposed to COVID-19, were actively infected with it, or had recovered from it provided the deeply sampled blood TCRbeta repertoires that made up the dataset. The material from the prospective study consisted of cDNA or gDNA derived from T cells, B-cell-depleted T cells, or PBMCs.

V gives up 3 bases and J gives up 5 bases, and the segment between their germline ends measures 10 bases. The germline V gene (reference sequence) supplies CDR1 LGHDT and CDR2 YNNKEL. Inclusive of the bounding cysteine and phenylalanine, the CDR3 is 13 residues long. The read is trimmed to its CDR3 DNA, 39 bases read in frame from base 1. Collaborating institutions collected whole blood in K2EDTA tubes following their own protocols. For TCRbeta analysis, collaborator samples were shipped as frozen whole blood, as isolated PBMCs, or as DNA extracted from either sample type. The immunoSEQ Assay, a bias-controlled multiplex PCR, was used to amplify TCRbeta CDR3 regions from genomic DNA. As for how the authors treated the data: Nucleated cell counts per sample were estimated from amplification of reference gene primers within the assay. Sequence reads were collapsed and filtered to measure the absolute abundance of every unique TCRbeta CDR3 rearrangement. Productive Simpson clonality was computed per sample as the square root of Simpson's diversity index over productive rearrangements. This immuneACCESS table, as held by TCRdb, lists in-frame sequences with V and J called but not all clones. Of the missing ones, under half trace to an unresolved V gene in checked studies; the others have no known cause. From that table come the V and J calls and clone size; the DNA was used to work out D and trimming. The sample yields about 180,000 clones; about 87% were counted once. The top ten clonotypes cover 3.5% to 5% of the sample.

General conclusions and limits of the study: The amount of clinical and demographic metadata varied by source and participant and was provided uncurated.

Sequencing was performed on peripheral blood. The clonotype was recovered from a woman younger than 45 with acute or convalescent COVID-19. Rearrangement joined TRBV3-1 (or the pseudogene TRBV3-2) to TRBJ1-1, and TRBD1 may be the D gene, going by 6 matching bases. The CDR3 here reads CASSQNRATEAFF. The DNA sequence is as follows: TGTGCCAGCAGCCAGAACAGGGCTACTGAAGCTTTCTTT.